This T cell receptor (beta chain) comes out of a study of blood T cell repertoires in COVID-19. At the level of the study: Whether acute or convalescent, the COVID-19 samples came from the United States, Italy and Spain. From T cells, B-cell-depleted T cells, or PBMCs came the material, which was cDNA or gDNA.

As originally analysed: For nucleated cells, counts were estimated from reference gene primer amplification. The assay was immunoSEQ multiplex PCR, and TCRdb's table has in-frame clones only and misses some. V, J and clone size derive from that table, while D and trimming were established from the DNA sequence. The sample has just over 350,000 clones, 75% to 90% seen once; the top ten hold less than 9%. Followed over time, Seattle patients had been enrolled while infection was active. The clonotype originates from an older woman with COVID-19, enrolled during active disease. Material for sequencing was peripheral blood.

The CDR3 DNA sequence: TGTGCCAGCAGCCCCGGTCTAGCGGGGCGATACGAGCAGTACTTC. It specifies CASSPGLAGRYEQYF. V gene TRBV5-4 combines with J gene TRBJ2-7, with 9 bases lining up with TRBD2. CDR1 is SGHNT, CDR2 YYREEE, per germline (reference sequence). With V trimmed by 4 bases and J by 4 bases, 9 bases remained unmatched. CDR3 length equals 15 residues. Full variable domain (missing parts from reference TRBV5-4 and TRBJ2-7): ETGVTQSPTHLIKTRGQQVTLRCSSQSGHNTVSWYQQALGQGPQFIFQYYREEENGRGNFPPRFSGLQFPNYSSELNVNALELDDSALYLCASSPGLAGRYEQYFGPGTRLTVT.